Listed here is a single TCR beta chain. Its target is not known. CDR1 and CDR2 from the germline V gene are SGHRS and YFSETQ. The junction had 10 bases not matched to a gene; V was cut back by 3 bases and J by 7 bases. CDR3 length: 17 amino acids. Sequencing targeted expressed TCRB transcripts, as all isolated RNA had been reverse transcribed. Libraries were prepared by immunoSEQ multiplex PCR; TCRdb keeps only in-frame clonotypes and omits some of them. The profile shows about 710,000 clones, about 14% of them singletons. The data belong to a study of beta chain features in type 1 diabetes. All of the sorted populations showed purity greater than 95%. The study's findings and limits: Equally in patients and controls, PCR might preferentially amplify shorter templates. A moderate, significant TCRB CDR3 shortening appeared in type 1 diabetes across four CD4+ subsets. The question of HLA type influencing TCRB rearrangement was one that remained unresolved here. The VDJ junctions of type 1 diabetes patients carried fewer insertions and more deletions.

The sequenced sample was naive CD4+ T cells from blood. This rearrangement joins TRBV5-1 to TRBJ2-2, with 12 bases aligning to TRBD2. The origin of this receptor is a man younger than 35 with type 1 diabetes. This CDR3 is CASSSRPGTSGFGELFF. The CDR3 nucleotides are TGCGCCAGCAGCTCCCGCCCCGGGACTAGCGGGTTCGGGGAGCTGTTTTTT. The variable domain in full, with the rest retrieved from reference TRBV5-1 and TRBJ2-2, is KAGVTQTPRYLIKTRGQQVTLSCSPISGHRSVSWYQQTPGQGLQFLFEYFSETQRNKGNFPGRFSGRQFSNSRSEMNVSTLELGDSALYLCASSSRPGTSGFGELFFGEGSRLTVL.